The next 21 T cell receptor beta chains were all read from a single sample in a study of T cell responses to AZD1222 COVID-19 vaccine. The repertoire was sequenced with immunoSEQ multiplex PCR; TCRdb's copy has only in-frame clones and lacks some. The table lists about 120,000 clones, approximately 92% of them singletons. The input for sequencing was peripheral blood, taken on day 0 of AZD1222 vaccination. The receptors come from an adult in good health.

CDR3 DNA: TGTGCCAGCAGAGGGACAGGGTACGAGCAGTACTTC. Encoded protein: CASRGTGYEQYF. The genes are TRBV12-3 or TRBV12-4 and TRBJ2-7, with 9 bases aligning to TRBD1. This CDR3 is 12 amino acids long. Losses at the gene ends were 6 bases for V and 4 bases for J; bases not matched to a gene: 1.

V and J are TRBV3-1 (or the pseudogene TRBV3-2) and TRBJ1-6; D is possibly TRBD1 (6 bases). Looked up from germline, CDR1 is LGHDT and CDR2 is YNNKEL (reference sequence). The V gene lost 3 bases and the J gene lost 5 bases, with 11 bases spanning the gap. The CDR3 consists of 15 residues. DNA of the CDR3: TGTGCCAGCAGCCATATGGACAGAGATAATTCACCCCTCCACTTT. The encoded protein is CASSHMDRDNSPLHF.

J is TRBJ2-1 and V is TRBV6-5, with 9 bases lining up with TRBD1. J lost 9 bases, V lost 2 bases, and 8 bases had no gene match. Per the germline V gene, CDR1 is MNHEY and CDR2 is SVGAGI. The CDR3 extends over 15 amino acids. CDR3 bases: TGTGCCAGCAGTTACAGGGGACAGGGTTGGAGTGAGCAGTTCTTC. Translating it yields CASSYRGQGWSEQFF.

The chain links TRBV29-1 to TRBJ1-4, with 8 bases lining up with TRBD1. Germline-derived CDR1 and CDR2 are SQVTM and ANQGSEA. CDR3 size: 13 residues. The V and J ends lost 6 bases and 14 bases, in that order; junction bases with no gene match: 14. The CDR3 nucleotides are TGCAGCGTCGGGGTTTCAGGGGGCAGAAATCTGTTTTTT. It encodes CSVGVSGGRNLFF.

This rearrangement joins TRBV28 to TRBJ2-7, with 7 bases aligning to TRBD2. V dropped 5 bases and J dropped 0; count of bases not matched to a gene: 4. This CDR3 comprises 14 residues. In germline, CDR1 is MDHEN, CDR2 SYDVKM. The CDR3 sequence is CASSPRGVSYEQYF. The CDR3 region has the DNA TGTGCCAGCAGTCCCCGGGGGGTCTCCTACGAGCAGTACTTC.

The gene calls are TRBV18 and TRBJ1-1; no clear D gene. The CDR3 is made up of 12 amino acids. Germline V lookup: CDR1 KGHSH, CDR2 LQKENI. V lost 6 bases to trimming and J lost 6 bases, with 11 bases between them. The CDR3 DNA reads as TGTGCCAGCTCCCCTTCCAACCCTGAAGCTTTCTTT. Protein product: CASSPSNPEAFF.

This clone came up once. The rearrangement joins TRBV2 to TRBJ2-1; 10 nucleotides match TRBD2. The CDR3 has 15 residues. Germline V gene lookup returns CDR1 SNHLY and CDR2 FYNNEI. V shed 1 base, J shed 8 bases, and the junction held 5 bases outside the gene matches. CDR3 in DNA: TGTGCCAGCAGTGAAGAGGCTAGCGGGAGAGATGAGCAGTTCTTC. Protein: CASSEEASGRDEQFF.

The V call is TRBV5-1, the J call TRBJ1-2; possible D gene TRBD1, 6 bases. The CDR3 totals 15 residues. CDR1 and CDR2 (germline): SGHRS, YFSETQ. The V gene lost 4 bases and the J gene lost 4 bases, with 17 bases spanning the gap. The CDR3 region has the DNA TGCGCCAGCAGCCCGGGACAATCTCTAGGCTATGGCTACACCTTC. Its protein is CASSPGQSLGYGYTF.

The V gene is TRBV6-5, the J gene TRBJ2-2, with 8 bases that match TRBD1. Germline V gene data show CDR1 as MNHEY and CDR2 as SVGAGI. The CDR3 is made up of 16 amino acids. Trimming took 2 bases from V and 7 from J; bases not matched to a gene: 9. The CDR3 protein is CASSYRQGRVGGELFF. In DNA, the CDR3 is TGTGCCAGCAGTTACCGACAGGGGAGAGTGGGCGGGGAGCTGTTTTTT.

CDR3 protein: CASSRSNQPQHF. The CDR3 nucleotides read TGTGCCAGCAGCCGCTCCAATCAGCCCCAGCATTTT. The chain is built from TRBV6-5 and TRBJ1-5; D gene uncertain. Deletions cut 6 bases from V and 3 bases from J, with 6 bases between. Per germline, CDR1 MNHEY and CDR2 SVGAGI. The CDR3 covers 12 residues.

J is TRBJ2-5 and V is TRBV28; 10 bases are shared with TRBD1. With 2 bases clipped from V and 5 bases from J, the junction kept 5 bases outside the gene matches. The CDR3 is 15 amino acids. CDR1 is MDHEN, CDR2 SYDVKM, per germline. CDR3 region: CASSLRTGGIETQYF. The CDR3 DNA sequence: TGTGCCAGCAGTTTAAGGACAGGGGGAATTGAGACCCAGTACTTC.

The J gene is TRBJ2-1, the V gene TRBV6-1, with a weak D call TRBD2 (6 bases). Germline lookup yields CDR1 MNHNS and CDR2 SASEGT. V lost 4 bases, J lost 9 bases, and 10 bases lay in between. CDR3 size: 12 residues. The CDR3 sequence: CASSGAGIEQFF. CDR3 bases: TGTGCCAGCAGTGGAGCGGGTATTGAGCAGTTCTTC.

This chain connects TRBV9 to TRBJ1-2, with D unresolved. This CDR3 contains 13 residues. Germline V CDR1 and CDR2: SGDLS, YYNGEE. V was shortened by 0 bases and J by 5 bases, with 8 bases between the two germline ends. The CDR3 DNA follows: TGTGCCAGCAGCGTAGGGCGGCAGTATGGCTACACCTTC. Translated: CASSVGRQYGYTF.

V gene TRBV7-9 combines with J gene TRBJ1-1; D might be TRBD1 (5 bases). The CDR3 is 14 residues long. CDR1 SEHNR and CDR2 FQNEAQ come from the germline V gene (reference sequence). The ends were cut back, 0 bases at V and 2 bases at J, with 7 bases in the middle. The CDR3 bases are TGTGCCAGCAGCTTAGCCCAGGGTAACACTGAAGCTTTCTTT. Its protein is CASSLAQGNTEAFF.

This clone appeared once. The chain carries TRBV24-1 and TRBJ2-2; perhaps TRBD2 as D (6 bases). The germline CDR1 and CDR2 sequences are KGHDR and SFDVKD. CDR3 length equals 14 residues. V lost 4 bases, J lost 7 bases, and 12 bases lay in between. The CDR3 loop reads CATSDTLAVGELFF. CDR3 DNA: TGTGCCACCAGTGACACTTTAGCGGTCGGGGAGCTGTTTTTT.

This clone came up a few times. The V and J genes are TRBV13 and TRBJ2-7; 7 bases agree with TRBD1. V dropped 5 bases and J dropped 7; count of bases not matched to a gene: 11. This CDR3 is built from 14 residues. Germline V gives CDR1 PRHDT, CDR2 FYEKMQ (reference sequence). CDR3 in amino acids: CASSTDRELVEQYF. Here the CDR3 DNA reads TGTGCCAGCAGCACCGACAGGGAACTAGTTGAGCAGTACTTC.

The chain uses TRBV7-9 and TRBJ1-1, with unresolved D. CDR1 and CDR2 from the germline V gene are SEHNR and FQNEAQ (reference sequence). The CDR3 extends over 14 amino acids. In nucleotides, the CDR3 is TGTGCTTCGAAAGCGCGGGTTGAGTACACTGAAGCTTTCTTT. Amino acid sequence: CASKARVEYTEAFF.

CDR3 sequence: CASRQTDGNPYEQYF. CDR3 in DNA: TGCGCCAGCAGACAGACCGACGGCAATCCCTACGAGCAGTACTTC. The chain has TRBV5-1 and TRBJ2-7, with D unresolved. The CDR3 spans 15 residues. Trimming took 5 bases from V and 2 from J, leaving 17 bases between them. In germline, CDR1 is SGHRS, CDR2 YFSETQ.

The chain is built from TRBV3-1 (or the pseudogene TRBV3-2) and TRBJ2-1; 7 bases match TRBD2. The germline CDR1 and CDR2 sequences are LGHDT and YNNKEL (reference sequence). The CDR3 consists of 16 residues. The ends lost 0 bases at V and 3 bases at J; junction bases unmatched: 5. CDR3 region: CASSQDGLAVYNEQFF. The CDR3, as DNA: TGTGCCAGCAGCCAAGATGGGCTAGCGGTCTACAATGAGCAGTTCTTC.

This clone came up once. The gene calls are TRBV28 and TRBJ2-1, with 14 bases aligning to TRBD2. The V and J ends lost 6 bases and 4 bases, in that order; junction bases with no gene match: 5. CDR3 size: 16 residues. Germline assignment: CDR1 MDHEN and CDR2 SYDVKM. This chain's CDR3 is CASRARLAGGYNEQFF. In DNA form, the CDR3 reads TGTGCCAGCAGGGCAAGACTAGCGGGAGGGTACAATGAGCAGTTCTTC.

V usage is TRBV5-5 and J usage is TRBJ1-1; TRBD1 aligns across 9 bases. The CDR3 runs 14 residues. The germline gives CDR1 SGHKS, CDR2 YYEKEE (reference sequence). J was trimmed by 1 base and V by 3 bases; bases with no gene match: 1. The chain's CDR3 is CASSSDRGNTEAFF. The CDR3 region has the DNA TGTGCCAGCAGCTCGGACAGGGGGAACACTGAAGCTTTCTTT.